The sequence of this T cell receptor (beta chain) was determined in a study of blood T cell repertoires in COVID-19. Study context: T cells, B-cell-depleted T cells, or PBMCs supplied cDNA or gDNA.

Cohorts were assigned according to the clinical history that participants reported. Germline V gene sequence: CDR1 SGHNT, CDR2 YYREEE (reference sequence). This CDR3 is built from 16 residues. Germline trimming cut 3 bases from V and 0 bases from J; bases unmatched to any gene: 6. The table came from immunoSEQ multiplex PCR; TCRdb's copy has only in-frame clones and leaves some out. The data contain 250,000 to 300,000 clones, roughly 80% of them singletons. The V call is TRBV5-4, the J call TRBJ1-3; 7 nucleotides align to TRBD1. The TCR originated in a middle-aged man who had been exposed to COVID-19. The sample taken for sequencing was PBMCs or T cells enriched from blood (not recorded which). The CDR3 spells CASSWTQGLSGNTIYF. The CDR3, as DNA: TGTGCCAGCAGCTGGACACAGGGGCTCTCTGGAAACACCATATATTTT.